The clone carrying this T cell receptor (beta chain) showed up just once. Its antigen is still unknown. The source of the sample is a study of cytomegalovirus exposure and HLA in healthy donors. Overall study results and limits: As a later analysis revealed, most CMV-associated TCR beta chains appeared HLA-restricted. A later analysis showed HLA-associated TCR beta chains outstripping equally common others in clonal expansion.

CDR1 is SGHVS and CDR2 is FQNEAQ in the germline V gene. The CDR3 has 17 amino acids. V lost 0 bases and J lost 4, with 16 bases in between. PCR involved 60 Vbeta and 13 Jbeta primers. The authors' processing: Roughly 11 million shared chains were among some 75 million unique TCR beta chains counted in a later analysis. Measured with immunoSEQ multiplex PCR; TCRdb has only the in-frame clones, and not every one. The DNA gave D and trimming, while V, J and clone size come from that table. The data show about 160,000 clones, 60% to 85% seen once. The chain couples TRBV7-8 to TRBJ1-3; the D is unclear. The sequenced material came from PBMCs. The clonotype originates from a man aged 40-55 years in good health and CMV-seropositive. As DNA, the CDR3 is TGTGCCAGCAGCTTAGCTCACGGAGCACAACCGGGAAACACCATATATTTT. Translated: CASSLAHGAQPGNTIYF.